This T cell receptor beta chain is drawn from a study of a mutant IDH1 vaccine in newly diagnosed glioma. Study in general: Patients got radiotherapy, temozolomide, or both beforehand, and most got both.

Here immunoSEQ multiplex PCR was the method, and the copy in TCRdb shows in-frame clones only, minus some. The profile shows roughly 32,000 clones, almost 80% of them singletons. The CDR3 contains 12 residues. V shed 6 bases and J shed 7 bases, with 12 bases lying between them. Germline V gene sequence: CDR1 SNHLY, CDR2 FYNNEI. As to time point: week 35, safety follow-up. Doses of 300 ug of mutant IDH1 20-mer peptide were given with topical imiquimod. Donor diagnoses consisted of new WHO grade 3 or 4 IDH1-mutant, ATRX-lost astrocytomas. This clone was seen more than once but under ten times. Its specificity is not known. Regarding the study as a whole: Researchers report vaccine-induced immune responses in over 90% of patients.

V and J are TRBV2 and TRBJ1-2; D not resolved. The source is a woman in her thirties with glioma. Some clones in this sample may be carry-over from other donors' samples. The specimen comprised PBMCs, sampled from a glioma patient whose treatment included an IDH1 peptide vaccine. CDR3 residues: CASSPGGPGYTF. CDR3 nucleotide sequence: TGTGCCAGCAGCCCCGGTGGCCCTGGCTACACCTTC.